This T cell receptor beta chain was retrieved from a study of cytomegalovirus exposure and HLA in healthy donors. Study conclusions and caveats: The study flagged around 160 TCR beta chains as cytomegalovirus-associated.

The PCR was carried out with 60 Vbeta primers and 13 Jbeta primers. Some clones are missing from TCRdb's copy, which holds only in-frame ones; the method was immunoSEQ multiplex PCR. This sample has 200,000 to 250,000 clones; approximately 83% occur once, and the top ten carry roughly 1.3%. Comment on this clone: The antigen remains unidentified.

The clonotype was recovered from a girl under 18 in good health and CMV-seronegative. The specimen sequenced was PBMCs.

The CDR3 here is CASSPRGLAGIYNEQFF. DNA for the CDR3: TGTGCCAGCAGCCCAAGGGGACTAGCGGGAATCTACAATGAGCAGTTCTTC. The V and J genes are TRBV11-2 and TRBJ2-1, with TRBD2 matching over 13 bases. This CDR3 has 17 residues. Germline V CDR1 and CDR2: SGHAT, FQNNGV. J gave up 3 bases and V 5 bases, and 7 bases lay outside the gene matches. Complete variable domain (other parts from reference TRBV11-2 and TRBJ2-1): EAGVAQSPRYKIIEKRQSVAFWCNPISGHATLYWYQQILGQGPKLLIQFQNNGVVDDSQLPKDRFSAERLKGVDSTLKIQPAKLEDSAVYLCASSPRGLAGIYNEQFFGPGTRLTVL.